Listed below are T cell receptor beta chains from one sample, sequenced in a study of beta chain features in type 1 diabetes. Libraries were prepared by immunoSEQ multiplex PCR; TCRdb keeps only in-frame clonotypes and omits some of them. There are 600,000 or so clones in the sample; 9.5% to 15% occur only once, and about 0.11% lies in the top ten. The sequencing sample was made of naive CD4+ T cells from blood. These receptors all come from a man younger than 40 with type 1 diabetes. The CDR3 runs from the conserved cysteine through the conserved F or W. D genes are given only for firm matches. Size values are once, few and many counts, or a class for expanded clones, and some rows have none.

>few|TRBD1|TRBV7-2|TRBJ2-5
TGTGCCAGCAGCTCTATCATCGGACAGGGGATGGAGACCCAGTACTTC
CASSSIIGQGMETQYF
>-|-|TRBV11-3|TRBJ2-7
TGTGCCAGCAGCTTAGGCCAGGGACATAGCGAGCAGTACTTC
CASSLGQGHSEQYF
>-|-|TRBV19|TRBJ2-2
TGTGCCAGTAGGGCGAAGTCCGATGGCGGGGAGCTGTTTTTT
CASRAKSDGGELFF
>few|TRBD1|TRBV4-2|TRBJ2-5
TGTGCCAGCAGCCAAGTTTTACAGGGGGAGACCCAGTACTTC
CASSQVLQGETQYF
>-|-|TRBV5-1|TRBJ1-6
TGCGCCAGCAGCTTGTCGCAGAATTCACCCCTCCACTTT
CASSLSQNSPLHF
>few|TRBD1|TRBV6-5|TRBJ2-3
TGTGCCAGCAGTTACAGAGACAGGGGGGATACGCAGTATTTT
CASSYRDRGDTQYF
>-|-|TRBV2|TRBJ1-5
TGTGCCAGCACGGAGACGACTAGCAATCAGCCCCAGCATTTT
CASTETTSNQPQHF
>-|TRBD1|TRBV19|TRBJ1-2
TGTGCCAGTAGGTCCGGACAGGGGGCTTTTGCCTATGGCTACACCTTC
CASRSGQGAFAYGYTF
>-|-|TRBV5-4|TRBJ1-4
TGTGCCAGCAGCCCAGGGACGGGTTCAACTAATGAAAAACTGTTTTTT
CASSPGTGSTNEKLFF
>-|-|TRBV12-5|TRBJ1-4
TGTGCTAGTGGTTTGAACCACGGGAGGGGATTTGATGAAAAACTGTTTTTT
CASGLNHGRGFDEKLFF
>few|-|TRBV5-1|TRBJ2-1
TGCGCCAGCAGCCAAACCGGGACTTCCGGCAATGAGCAGTTCTTC
CASSQTGTSGNEQFF
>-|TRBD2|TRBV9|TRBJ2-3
TGTGCCAGCAGCGTAGGGCCGGGAGCGGGGGGGCCGGGAGATACGCAGTATTTT
CASSVGPGAGGPGDTQYF
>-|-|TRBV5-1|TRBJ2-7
TGCGCCAGCAGCCCTGACATAGCCTACGAGCAGTACTTC
CASSPDIAYEQYF
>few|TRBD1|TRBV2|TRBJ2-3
TGTGCCAGCAGCGGGGACAGGGGAAGCACAGATACGCAGTATTTT
CASSGDRGSTDTQYF
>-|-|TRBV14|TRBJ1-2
TGTGCCAGCAGCCTTTCGGCAGGCCCCTATGGCTACACCTTC
CASSLSAGPYGYTF
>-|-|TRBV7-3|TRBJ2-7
TGTGCCAGCAGTCCCGACGGGTACGAGCAGTACTTC
CASSPDGYEQYF
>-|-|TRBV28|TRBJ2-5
TGTGCCAGCGCCAGGTCGCAAGAGACCCAGTACTTC
CASARSQETQYF
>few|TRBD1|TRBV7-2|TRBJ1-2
TGTGCCAGCAGCTCCCCGGGACAGGGGACAAATGGCTACACCTTC
CASSSPGQGTNGYTF
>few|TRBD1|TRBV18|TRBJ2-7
TGTGCCAGCTCTCCCAGACAGGGTGCCTCTCTCGAGCAGTACTTC
CASSPRQGASLEQYF
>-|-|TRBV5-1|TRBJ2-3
TGCGCCAGCAGCTTGGAGGGGCGAGTAGATACGCAGTATTTT
CASSLEGRVDTQYF
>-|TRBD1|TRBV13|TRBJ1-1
TGTGCCAGCAGCTTTGACAGGGTCGGGGCTGAAGCTTTCTTT
CASSFDRVGAEAFF
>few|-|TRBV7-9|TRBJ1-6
TGTGCCAGCAGCACTCCGATTGATAATTCACCCCTCCACTTT
CASSTPIDNSPLHF
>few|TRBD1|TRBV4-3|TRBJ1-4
TGCGCCAGCAGCCAGGACGGACAGGGAGGTTATGAAAAACTGTTTTTT
CASSQDGQGGYEKLFF
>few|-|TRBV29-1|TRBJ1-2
TGCAGCGTTGATTCTTCCGGGTACGGTAACTATGGCTACACCTTC
CSVDSSGYGNYGYTF
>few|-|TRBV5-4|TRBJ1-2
TGTGCCAGCAGCGCGGACAGAAACTATGGCTACACCTTC
CASSADRNYGYTF
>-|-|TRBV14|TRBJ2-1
TGTGCCAGCAGCCATGGCAGGGCCGCCTACAATGAGCAGTTCTTC
CASSHGRAAYNEQFF
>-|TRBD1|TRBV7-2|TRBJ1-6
TGTGCCAGCAGCTTTCTACAGGGGAATTCACCCCTCCACTTT
CASSFLQGNSPLHF
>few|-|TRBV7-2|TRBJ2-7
TGTGCCAGCAGCTTAGCGGGGACGGGACAGCAGTACTTC
CASSLAGTGQQYF
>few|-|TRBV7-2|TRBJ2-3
TGTGCCAGCAGCTTAGTCCCTATCGGGGATACGCAGTATTTT
CASSLVPIGDTQYF
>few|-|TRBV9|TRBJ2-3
TGTGCCAGCAGCGTAGTCGGCAGCGGACACACAGATACGCAGTATTTT
CASSVVGSGHTDTQYF
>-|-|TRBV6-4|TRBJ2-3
TGTGCCAGCAGTTTCTCTGGAACAGATACGCAGTATTTT
CASSFSGTDTQYF
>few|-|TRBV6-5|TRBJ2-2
TGTGCCAGCAGTTCTACAGGGATACACACCGGGGAGCTGTTTTTT
CASSSTGIHTGELFF
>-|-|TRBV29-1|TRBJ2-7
TGCAGCGTTTACAGCGGCATCAACGAGCAGTACTTC
CSVYSGINEQYF
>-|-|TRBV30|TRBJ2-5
TGTGCCTGGAGTGTAGGGACATCTCAAGAGACCCAGTACTTC
CAWSVGTSQETQYF
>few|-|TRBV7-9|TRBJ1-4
TGTGCCAGCAGCCCGACAGCCGGGGAAAAACTGTTTTTT
CASSPTAGEKLFF
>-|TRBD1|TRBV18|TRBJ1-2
TGTGCCAGCTCACCCTTGGACAGGGAGGATGGCTACACCTTC
CASSPLDREDGYTF
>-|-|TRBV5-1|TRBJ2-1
TGCGCCAGCAGCCCGGACTGGAATGAGCAGTTCTTC
CASSPDWNEQFF
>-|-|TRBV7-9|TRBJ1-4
TGTGCCAGCAGCTTTAGCAGGGAGAATGAAAAACTGTTTTTT
CASSFSRENEKLFF
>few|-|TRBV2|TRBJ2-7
TGTGCCGGACGGACCGCCCGGAGCTCCTACGAGCAGTACTTC
CAGRTARSSYEQYF
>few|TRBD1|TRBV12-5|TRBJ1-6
TGTGCTAGTGGTCTCCGACAGGGCCCGAATTCACCCCTCCACTTT
CASGLRQGPNSPLHF
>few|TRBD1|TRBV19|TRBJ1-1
TGTGCCAGTAGCTCGGACAGGGGGCGAGGTGTCACTGAAGCTTTCTTT
CASSSDRGRGVTEAFF
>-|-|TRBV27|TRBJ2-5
TGTGCCAGCAGTGCCTCCTCAGGTTGGGCTGGGACCCAGTACTTC
CASSASSGWAGTQYF
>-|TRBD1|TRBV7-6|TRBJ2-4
TGTGCCAGCAGCTTAAGTACAGGGGGAAACATTCAGTACTTC
CASSLSTGGNIQYF
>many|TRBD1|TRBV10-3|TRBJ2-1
TGTGCCATCAGTGACCCACAGGGGGCAAATGAGCAGTTCTTC
CAISDPQGANEQFF
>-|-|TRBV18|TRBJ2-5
TGTGCCAGCTCAAGGGCGGCCCCACAAGAGACCCAGTACTTC
CASSRAAPQETQYF
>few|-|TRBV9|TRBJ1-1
TGTGCCAGCAGCGTATCCATTCTAAACACTGAAGCTTTCTTT
CASSVSILNTEAFF
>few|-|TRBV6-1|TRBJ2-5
TGTGCCAGCAGTGGGGGTTGGGGGGAAGAGACCCAGTACTTC
CASSGGWGEETQYF
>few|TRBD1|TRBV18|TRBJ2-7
TGTGCCAGCTCACCTAGGGACAGTCCCTACGAGCAGTACTTC
CASSPRDSPYEQYF
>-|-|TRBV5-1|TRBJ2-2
TGCGCCAGCAGCTTACAGGGACCAACCGGGGAGCTGTTTTTT
CASSLQGPTGELFF
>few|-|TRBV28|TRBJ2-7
TGTGCCAGCAGTGCCCTTCGCGAGCAGTACTTC
CASSALREQYF